The rows below give T cell receptor beta chains drawn from one sample of a study of PD-1 blockade in classical Hodgkin lymphoma. TCRdb's table, derived via immunoSEQ multiplex PCR, lists solely in-frame clones and lacks some. The repertoire holds 60,000 to 75,000 clones, with more than 75% as singletons. The starting material was peripheral blood mononuclear cells (PBMCs), obtained at baseline. All receptors derive from a human donor with classical Hodgkin lymphoma. CDR3s include the opening cysteine and the closing phenylalanine or tryptophan. D genes are given only for firm matches. The listing skips clone size in some rows; elsewhere it reads once, few, many or a size class.

V gene	D gene	J gene	clone size	CDR3 DNA	CDR3 protein
TRBV15	TRBD1	TRBJ2-1	-	TGTGCCACCAGCAGAGATCGGGGTCTAGGGGGCGGTGAGCAGTTCTTC	CATSRDRGLGGGEQFF
TRBV9	-	TRBJ2-7	-	TGTGCCAGCAGCGTAGCAAGTACAGGAAGGTACGAGCAGTACTTC	CASSVASTGRYEQYF
TRBV7-6	-	TRBJ1-1	-	TGTGCCAGCAGCCACGATAGTAACACTGAAGCTTTCTTT	CASSHDSNTEAFF
TRBV2	-	TRBJ2-7	-	TGTGCCAGCAGTGAGTGGGGGGCCACCTACGAGCAGTACTTC	CASSEWGATYEQYF
TRBV15	-	TRBJ2-3	-	TGTGCCACCAGCAGACGAGTAACTTCAGATACGCAGTATTTT	CATSRRVTSDTQYF
TRBV11-3	TRBD2	TRBJ2-1	-	TGTGCCAGCAGCCCCCCGGGACTAGCGCGAAAACATCGCGCCTACAATGAGCAGTTCTTC	CASSPPGLARKHRAYNEQFF
TRBV5-4	-	TRBJ2-7	-	TGTGCCAGCAGCGTAAACCATTTAGGGGTTCCCGAGCAGTACTTC	CASSVNHLGVPEQYF
TRBV28	TRBD2	TRBJ2-3	-	TGTGCCAGCCACACCCCCAGCGGGAGGCGCCCCCACGCGCAGTATTTT	CASHTPSGRRPHAQYF
TRBV28	-	TRBJ2-1	few	TGTGCCAGCAGGACCCGATTGGTCCCTTACTCTTACAATGAGCAGTTCTTC	CASRTRLVPYSYNEQFF
TRBV19	-	TRBJ1-1	few	TGTGCCAGTAGTATTTTGGGAAACACTGAAGCTTTCTTT	CASSILGNTEAFF
TRBV7-3	TRBD2	TRBJ2-1	once	TGTGCCAGCAGCTTAGGCGGGAGTCAGGATGAGCAGTTCTTC	CASSLGGSQDEQFF
TRBV4-1	TRBD1	TRBJ1-5	-	TGCGCCAGCAGCCAGGGACAGGGACATCAGCCCCAGCATTTT	CASSQGQGHQPQHF
TRBV5-6	TRBD1	TRBJ2-5	-	TGTGCCAGCAGCCCGACAGGGGCACGGACCCAGTACTTC	CASSPTGARTQYF
TRBV7-6	-	TRBJ1-4	-	TGTGCCAGCAGCTTTAGGGGTCGGCCAAGTGAAAAACTGTTTTTT	CASSFRGRPSEKLFF
TRBV30	-	TRBJ1-5	-	TGTGCCTGGAGTGTGGGACTCGACAATAGCAATCAGCCCCAGCATTTT	CAWSVGLDNSNQPQHF
TRBV10-2	-	TRBJ2-1	-	TGCGCCAGCCGGGACCGACTTAAAGGGGGGGTCTACAATGAGCAGTTCTTC	CASRDRLKGGVYNEQFF
TRBV19	TRBD2	TRBJ2-2	-	TGTGCCAGTAGTATGCTAGCGGGAGCATCCACCGGGGAGCTGTTTTTT	CASSMLAGASTGELFF
TRBV4-1	-	TRBJ2-1	-	TGCGCCAGCAGCCAAGACCCCGGGCTAGTCCCCTACAATGAGCAGTTCTTC	CASSQDPGLVPYNEQFF
TRBV6-4	-	TRBJ1-1	few	TGTGCCAGCAGACCCTTGAGGGTGAACACTGAAGCTTTCTTT	CASRPLRVNTEAFF
TRBV5-1	-	TRBJ2-3	-	TGCGCCAGCATGGGATGGGGGCGCGATACGCAGTATTTT	CASMGWGRDTQYF
TRBV28	-	TRBJ2-1	-	TGTGCCAGCAGTCCACATTTCCCTGAGCAGTTCTTC	CASSPHFPEQFF
TRBV11-2	-	TRBJ2-3	-	TGTGCCAGCAGCTTAGGGGTAGATACGCAGTATTTT	CASSLGVDTQYF
TRBV2	-	TRBJ1-5	-	TGTGCCAGCAGGGGCCTGAGGGGCGCGAATCAGCCCCAGCATTTT	CASRGLRGANQPQHF
TRBV10-3	-	TRBJ2-1	-	TGTGCCATCAGTGAGTTTGACTCCTCCTACAATGAGCAGTTCTTC	CAISEFDSSYNEQFF
TRBV28	-	TRBJ2-1	-	TGTGCCAGCAGTTTAGCGGGGGCCATATACAATGAGCAGTTCTTC	CASSLAGAIYNEQFF
TRBV10-2	TRBD2	TRBJ2-3	-	TGCGCCAGCAGTGAGGCCATAGCGGGGGCCCCCACAGATACGCAGTATTTT	CASSEAIAGAPTDTQYF
TRBV7-3	TRBD1	TRBJ2-7	-	TGTGCCAGCAGCCCTCGACAGGGTGGCGAGCAGTACTTC	CASSPRQGGEQYF
TRBV11-2	-	TRBJ1-3	-	TGTGCCAGCAGCTCCCAGGGAGGATCTGGAAACACCATATATTTT	CASSSQGGSGNTIYF
TRBV6-1	-	TRBJ2-1	-	TGTGCCAGCAGTGTAGGGATAAGAATTAATGAGCAGTTCTTC	CASSVGIRINEQFF
TRBV2	TRBD2	TRBJ2-1	once	TGTGCCAGCAGTGAGATGACTAGCGGGCTTTACAATGAGCAGTTCTTC	CASSEMTSGLYNEQFF
TRBV11-3	-	TRBJ2-3	-	TGTGCCAGCAGCTCCTCGCGCGGCACAGATACGCAGTATTTT	CASSSSRGTDTQYF
TRBV27	-	TRBJ2-7	-	TGTGCCAGCAGTTTATTCGAAGGGGTGAGCTACGAGCAGTACTTC	CASSLFEGVSYEQYF
TRBV5-4	TRBD1	TRBJ1-3	-	TGTGCCAGCAGCTTGGGATTTAACGACAGGGGGCTTTCTGGAAACACCATATATTTT	CASSLGFNDRGLSGNTIYF